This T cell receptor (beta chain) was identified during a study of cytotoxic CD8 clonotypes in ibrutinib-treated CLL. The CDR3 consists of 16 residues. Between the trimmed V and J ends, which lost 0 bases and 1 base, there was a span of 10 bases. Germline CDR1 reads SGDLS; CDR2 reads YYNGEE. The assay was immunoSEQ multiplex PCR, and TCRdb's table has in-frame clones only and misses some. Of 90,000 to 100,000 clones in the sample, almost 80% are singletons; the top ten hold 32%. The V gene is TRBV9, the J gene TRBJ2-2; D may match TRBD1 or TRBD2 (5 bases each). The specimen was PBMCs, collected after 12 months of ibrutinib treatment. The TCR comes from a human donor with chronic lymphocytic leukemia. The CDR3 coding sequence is TGTGCCAGCAGCGTAGATTCAGGGAGGAACACCGGGGAGCTGTTTTTT. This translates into CASSVDSGRNTGELFF. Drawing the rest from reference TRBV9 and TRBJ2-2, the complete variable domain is DSGVTQTPKHLITATGQRVTLRCSPRSGDLSVYWYQQSLDQGLQFLIQYYNGEERAKGNILERFSAQQFPDLHSELNLSSLELGDSALYFCASSVDSGRNTGELFFGEGSRLTVL.